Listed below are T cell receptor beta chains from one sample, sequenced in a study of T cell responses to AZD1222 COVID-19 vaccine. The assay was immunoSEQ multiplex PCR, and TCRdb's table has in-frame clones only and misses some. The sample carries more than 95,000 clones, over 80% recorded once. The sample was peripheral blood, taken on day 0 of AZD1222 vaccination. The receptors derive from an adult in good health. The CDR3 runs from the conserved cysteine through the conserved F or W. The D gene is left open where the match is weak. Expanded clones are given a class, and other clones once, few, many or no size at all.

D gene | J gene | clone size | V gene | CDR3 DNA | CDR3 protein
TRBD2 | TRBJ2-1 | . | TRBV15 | TGTGCCACCAGCAGACCTAGCGGGACACCCAACAATGAGCAGTTCTTC | CATSRPSGTPNNEQFF
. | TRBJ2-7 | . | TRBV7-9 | TGTGCCAGCAGCTTAGTTGAGGCTATCTACGAGCAGTACTTC | CASSLVEAIYEQYF
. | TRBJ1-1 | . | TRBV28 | TGTGCCAGCAGGGGGACCCGGAACACTGAAGCTTTCTTT | CASRGTRNTEAFF
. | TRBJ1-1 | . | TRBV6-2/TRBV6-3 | TGTGCCAGCAGTTACGGGGCCAGGGGATGGGCTGAAGCTTTCTTT | CASSYGARGWAEAFF
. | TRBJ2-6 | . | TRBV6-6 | TGTGCCAGCAGTTATGAACAAGGCTCTGGGGCCAACGTCCTGACTTTC | CASSYEQGSGANVLTF
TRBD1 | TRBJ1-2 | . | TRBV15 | TGTGCCACCAGCAGGGGGACAGTTTCCTATGGCTACACCTTC | CATSRGTVSYGYTF
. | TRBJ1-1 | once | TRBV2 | TGTGCCAGCAGTGACCACCTCAAAGGCACTGAAGCTTTCTTT | CASSDHLKGTEAFF
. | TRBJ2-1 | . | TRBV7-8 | TGTGCCAGCAGCCCCAGTCGGACGGGGAATGAGCAGTTCTTC | CASSPSRTGNEQFF
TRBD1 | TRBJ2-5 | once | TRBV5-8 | TGTGCCAGCATAGACAGGGGCCGGTGGGGAGAGACCCAGTACTTC | CASIDRGRWGETQYF
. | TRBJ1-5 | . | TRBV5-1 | TGCGCCAGCAGCTTGAATCAGCCCCAGCATTTT | CASSLNQPQHF
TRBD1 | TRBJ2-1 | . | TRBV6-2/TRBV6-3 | TGTGCCAGCAGTTACTCACACCCGGGACAGGTGACCTACAATGAGCAGTTCTTC | CASSYSHPGQVTYNEQFF
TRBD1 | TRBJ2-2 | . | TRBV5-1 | TGCGCCAGCAGCTTTTTGGACAGGTCGAACACCGGGGAGCTGTTTTTT | CASSFLDRSNTGELFF
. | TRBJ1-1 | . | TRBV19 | TGTGCCAGTAGCCCCCCTGCCAGTGAAGCTTTCTTT | CASSPPASEAFF
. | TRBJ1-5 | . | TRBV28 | TGTGCCAGCAGTCCACTTGGGGCTGTGAGCAATCAGCCCCAGCATTTT | CASSPLGAVSNQPQHF